The 20 T cell receptor beta chains below were found in one sample sequenced in a study of monozygotic twins with inflammatory bowel disease. TCRdb processed the 5' RACE reads again and assigns one entry to each CDR3 protein, with no DNA. Its listing shows more than 300,000 distinct CDR3 sequences. Input material: blood. The receptors were sampled from a human donor with ulcerative colitis or Crohn's disease, or a healthy co-twin of an affected twin (not recorded which).

This chain uses TRBV7-9 with TRBJ2-3; TCRdb returns TRBD1, unconfirmable since there is no DNA. Germline V lookup: CDR1 SEHNR, CDR2 FQNEAQ (reference sequence). The CDR3 contains 16 residues. CDR3 amino acids: CASSSLGQGPPNTQYF.

The chain carries TRBV7-3 and TRBJ2-3; TCRdb lists TRBD2, though no DNA is available to test this call. Germline V gene data show CDR1 as SGHTA and CDR2 as FQGTGA. The CDR3 is 15 amino acids. This CDR3 is CASSRAGGGTDTQYF.

CDR3 sequence: CASSLTARDSWTGELFF. The V and J genes are TRBV11-2 and TRBJ2-2; absent DNA, TCRdb's TRBD1 call cannot be checked. CDR3 length equals 17 residues. In germline, CDR1 is SGHAT, CDR2 FQNNGV.

The V and J genes are TRBV7-2 and TRBJ2-3; TCRdb's D gene call, TRBD2, goes unchecked for lack of DNA. The germline V gene has CDR1 SGHTA and CDR2 FQGNSA. The CDR3 spans 16 residues. This CDR3 reads CASCSLAGGIADTQYF.

V and J are TRBV4-3 and TRBJ2-3; TCRdb lists TRBD2, though no DNA is available to test this call. CDR1 is LGHNA, CDR2 YSLEER, per germline. The CDR3 has 17 residues. The CDR3 loop is CASSRRRALLTTDTQYF.

The chain employs TRBV4-1 and TRBJ1-2; checking the TCRdb D call of TRBD1 is not possible without DNA. CDR3 length equals 15 residues. Germline-derived CDR1 and CDR2 are MGHRA and YSYEKL. The CDR3 sequence is CASSQADRGINGYTF.

This sequence joins TRBV28 and TRBJ2-1; the TRBD2 assignment by TCRdb is unverifiable without DNA. Germline CDR1 MDHEN, CDR2 SYDVKM. This CDR3 contains 13 residues. CDR3 loop: CASSLLEGRVQFF.

The chain is built from TRBV4-3 and TRBJ1-4; TCRdb returns TRBD1, unconfirmable since there is no DNA. In germline, CDR1 is LGHNA, CDR2 YSLEER. The CDR3 totals 18 residues. The CDR3 sequence is CASSQDPHSTGAIKKLFF.

The chain links TRBV7-3 to TRBJ2-3. Germline V lookup: CDR1 SGHTA, CDR2 FQGTGA. The length of the CDR3 is 16 residues. The CDR3 loop reads CASSLGFKTSTDTQYF.

CDR3 sequence reads: CASSPRGGGTDTQYF. J is TRBJ2-3 and V is TRBV7-7; TCRdb names TRBD1, which stays unverified in the absence of DNA. This CDR3 region has 15 residues. CDR1 and CDR2 (germline): SSHAT, FNYEAQ (reference sequence).

The chain couples TRBV25-1 to TRBJ1-6. This CDR3 has 15 residues. The germline V gene has CDR1 MGHDK and CDR2 SYGVNS. The CDR3 loop is CASSESRGNNSPLHF.

The chain joins TRBV25-1 to TRBJ1-2. Looked up from germline, CDR1 is MGHDK and CDR2 is SYGVNS. CDR3 length equals 14 residues. This chain's CDR3 is CASSWMEGYYGYTF.

J is TRBJ2-1 and V is TRBV18. Germline V gene sequence: CDR1 KGHSH, CDR2 LQKENI. CDR3 length: 13 residues. Here the CDR3 reads CASSPGTSNEQFF.

CDR3 region: CATSDPGPTRDEQFF. V and J are TRBV24-1 and TRBJ2-1. The germline gives CDR1 KGHDR, CDR2 SFDVKD. CDR3 length: 15 amino acids.

The V call is TRBV7-2, the J call TRBJ2-5; TCRdb indicates TRBD1, and absent DNA this call remains unverified. Germline V CDR1 and CDR2: SGHTA, FQGNSA. The CDR3 loop spans 15 amino acids. The CDR3 protein is CASSYQGGYQETQYF.

The chain recombines TRBV5-6 with TRBJ2-5. CDR1 is SGHDT, CDR2 YYEEEE, per germline. The CDR3 is 15 residues long. The CDR3 here is CASSSPGETLETQYF.

V and J are TRBV6-5 and TRBJ2-3; the D call from TCRdb, TRBD2, cannot be confirmed without DNA. CDR1 and CDR2 (germline): MNHEY, SVGAGI. This CDR3 region has 16 residues. CDR3 sequence reads: CASSYRSGGNTDTQYF.

The chain employs TRBV7-6 and TRBJ2-7; TCRdb proposes TRBD1, but this gene call is untestable without DNA. Germline CDR1 and CDR2: SGHVS and FNYEAQ. The CDR3 loop spans 15 amino acids. CDR3 sequence: CASSLGDRVSYEQYF. The complete variable domain, with remaining parts taken from reference TRBV7-6 and TRBJ2-7, reads GAGVSQSPRYKVTKRGQDVALRCDPISGHVSLYWYRQALGQGPEFLTYFNYEAQQDKSGLPNDRFSAERPEGSISTLTIQRTEQRDSAMYRCASSLGDRVSYEQYFGPGTRLTVT.

The chain uses TRBV12-3 or TRBV12-4 and TRBJ1-1. The CDR3 has 12 residues. The CDR3: CASSLRRTEAFF.

The V call is TRBV5-1, the J call TRBJ2-5; the TCRdb D gene call, TRBD1, has no DNA to confirm it. Looked up from germline, CDR1 is SGHRS and CDR2 is YFSETQ. The CDR3 consists of 16 residues. CDR3 amino acids: CASSLLVTGRQETQYF.